This T cell receptor beta chain was recorded in a study of T-cell reconstitution after alpha-beta-depleted transplantation in children. The CDR3 sequence is 16 residues long. Trimming took 6 bases from V and 0 from J, leaving 18 bases between them. The germline V gene has CDR1 DFQATT and CDR2 SNEGSKA (reference sequence). This clonotype was detected ten times or more. What it binds is unknown. Study findings and constraints: It was newly produced T cells that mostly accounted for T-cell counts and diversity one year after transplant.

Preparing the TCRbeta library involved the use of unique molecular identifiers. TCRdb re-called the PCR reads with MiXCR, one entry per CDR3 protein. The data show 190,000 or so distinct CDR3 sequences, with just under 6.5% seen just once and around 4.1% held by the top ten. The rearrangement joins TRBV20-1 to TRBJ2-1; D assignment may be TRBD1 or TRBD2 (6 bases each). The starting material was PBMCs, obtained before TCRalphabeta/CD19-depleted stem cell transplant. This receptor was taken from a girl under two years old with combined immunodeficiency, due to receive a stem cell transplant. The CDR3 here is CSASLTWGASYNEQFF. The DNA of the CDR3 is TGCAGTGCCTCCTTGACATGGGGGGCCTCCTACAATGAGCAGTTCTTC.